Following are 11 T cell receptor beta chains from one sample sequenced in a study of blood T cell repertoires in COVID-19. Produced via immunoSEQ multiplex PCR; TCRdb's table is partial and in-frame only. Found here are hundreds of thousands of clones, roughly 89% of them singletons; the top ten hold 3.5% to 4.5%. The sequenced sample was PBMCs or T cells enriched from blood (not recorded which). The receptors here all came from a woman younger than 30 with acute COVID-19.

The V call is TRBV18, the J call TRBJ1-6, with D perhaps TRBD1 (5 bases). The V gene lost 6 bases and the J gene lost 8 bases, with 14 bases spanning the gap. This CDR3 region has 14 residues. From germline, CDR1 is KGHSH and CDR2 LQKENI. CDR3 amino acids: CASSTGTSDSPLHF. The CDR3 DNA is TGTGCCAGCTCCACCGGGACTTCGGATTCACCCCTCCACTTT.

This CDR3 is CASKKKRLAGGSNEQFF. The CDR3 DNA is TGTGCCAGCAAAAAAAAGAGACTAGCGGGAGGGAGCAATGAGCAGTTCTTC. The chain has TRBV27 and TRBJ2-1; 14 nucleotides align to TRBD2. In germline, CDR1 is MNHEY, CDR2 SMNVEV (reference sequence). This CDR3 region has 17 residues. V lost 7 bases to trimming and J lost 6 bases; unmatched junction nucleotides: 11.

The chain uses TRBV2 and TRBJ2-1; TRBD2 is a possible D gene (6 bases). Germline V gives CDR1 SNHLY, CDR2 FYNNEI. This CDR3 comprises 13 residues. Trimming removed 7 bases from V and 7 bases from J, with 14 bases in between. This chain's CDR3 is CASNGGMGNEQFF. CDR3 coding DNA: TGTGCCAGCAATGGGGGGATGGGGAATGAGCAGTTCTTC.

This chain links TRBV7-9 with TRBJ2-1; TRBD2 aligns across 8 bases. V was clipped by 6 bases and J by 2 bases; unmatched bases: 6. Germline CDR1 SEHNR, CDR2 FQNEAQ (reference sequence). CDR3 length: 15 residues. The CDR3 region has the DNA TGTGCCAGCAGACCGGGGCGGGAGGCCTACAATGAGCAGTTCTTC. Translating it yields CASRPGREAYNEQFF.

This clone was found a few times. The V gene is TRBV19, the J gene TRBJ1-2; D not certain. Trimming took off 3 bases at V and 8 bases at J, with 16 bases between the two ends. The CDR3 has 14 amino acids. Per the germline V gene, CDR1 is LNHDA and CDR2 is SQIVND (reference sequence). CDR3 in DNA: TGTGCCAGTAGTATTAGCCCCGATGGGAGCGGCTACACCTTC. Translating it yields CASSISPDGSGYTF.

CDR3 in DNA: TGTGCCAGCCTTGGCCTAGCGGGCAATGAGCAGTTCTTC. Its protein is CASLGLAGNEQFF. The J gene is TRBJ2-1, the V gene TRBV11-3, with TRBD2 identical over 8 bases. The germline CDR1 and CDR2 sequences are SGHNT and YENEEA. CDR3 length equals 13 residues. V was clipped by 8 bases and J by 6 bases; unmatched bases: 6.

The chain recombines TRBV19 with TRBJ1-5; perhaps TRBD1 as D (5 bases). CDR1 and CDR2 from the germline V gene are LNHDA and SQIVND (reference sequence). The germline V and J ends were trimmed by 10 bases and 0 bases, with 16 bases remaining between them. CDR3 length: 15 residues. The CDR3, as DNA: TGTGCCACCGACCCGGGGGATTATAGCAATCAGCCCCAGCATTTT. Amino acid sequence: CATDPGDYSNQPQHF.

This chain's CDR3 is CASSSPGLAGGSSYNEQFF. CDR3 sequence (DNA): TGTGCCAGCAGCTCCCCGGGACTAGCGGGAGGGAGCTCCTACAATGAGCAGTTCTTC. V is TRBV7-3 and J is TRBJ2-1; TRBD2 matches 16 bases. V shed 4 bases and J 0 bases; nucleotides not matched to a gene: 6. CDR1 SGHTA and CDR2 FQGTGA come from the germline V gene. This CDR3 is 19 amino acids long.

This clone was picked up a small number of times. CDR3 DNA sequence: TGTGCCAGCAGTTTAGTAAGCGGGCAAGACTACACCTTC. This translates into CASSLVSGQDYTF. The rearrangement joins TRBV12-3 or TRBV12-4 to TRBJ1-2; D remains ambiguous. V lost 1 base, J lost 10 bases, and 13 bases lay in between. The CDR3 sequence is 13 residues long.

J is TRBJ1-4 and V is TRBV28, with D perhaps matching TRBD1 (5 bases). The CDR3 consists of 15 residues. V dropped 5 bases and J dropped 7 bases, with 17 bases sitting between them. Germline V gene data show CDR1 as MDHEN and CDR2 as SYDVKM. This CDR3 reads CASSPQGRVSEKLFF. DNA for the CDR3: TGTGCCAGCAGTCCGCAGGGCAGGGTATCTGAAAAACTGTTTTTT.

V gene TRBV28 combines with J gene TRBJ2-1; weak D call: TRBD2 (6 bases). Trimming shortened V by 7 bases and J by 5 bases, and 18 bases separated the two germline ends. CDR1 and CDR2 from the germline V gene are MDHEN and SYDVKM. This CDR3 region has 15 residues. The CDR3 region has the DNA TGTGCCAGCACCTCGCTAGGACTAAAGGACAATGAGCAGTTCTTC. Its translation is CASTSLGLKDNEQFF.